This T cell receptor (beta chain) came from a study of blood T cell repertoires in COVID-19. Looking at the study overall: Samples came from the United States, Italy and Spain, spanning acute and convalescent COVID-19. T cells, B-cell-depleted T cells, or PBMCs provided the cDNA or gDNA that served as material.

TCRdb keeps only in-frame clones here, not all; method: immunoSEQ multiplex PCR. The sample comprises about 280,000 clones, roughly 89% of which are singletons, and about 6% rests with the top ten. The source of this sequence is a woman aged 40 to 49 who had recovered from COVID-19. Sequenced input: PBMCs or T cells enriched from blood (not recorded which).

The chain's CDR3 is CASSTSGRGNEQFF. The CDR3 DNA is TGTGCCAGTAGTACTTCTGGGAGGGGAAATGAGCAGTTCTTC. V usage is TRBV19 and J usage is TRBJ2-1, with TRBD2 matching 7 bases. V trimming: 4 bases; J trimming: 7 bases; junction bases outside the gene matches: 7. Germline values: CDR1 LNHDA, CDR2 SQIVND (reference sequence). The CDR3 has 14 residues. The full variable domain, its missing parts supplied by reference TRBV19 and TRBJ2-1, is DGGITQSPKYLFRKEGQNVTLSCEQNLNHDAMYWYRQDPGQGLRLIYYSQIVNDFQKGDIAEGYSVSREKKESFPLTVTSAQKNPTAFYLCASSTSGRGNEQFFGPGTRLTVL.